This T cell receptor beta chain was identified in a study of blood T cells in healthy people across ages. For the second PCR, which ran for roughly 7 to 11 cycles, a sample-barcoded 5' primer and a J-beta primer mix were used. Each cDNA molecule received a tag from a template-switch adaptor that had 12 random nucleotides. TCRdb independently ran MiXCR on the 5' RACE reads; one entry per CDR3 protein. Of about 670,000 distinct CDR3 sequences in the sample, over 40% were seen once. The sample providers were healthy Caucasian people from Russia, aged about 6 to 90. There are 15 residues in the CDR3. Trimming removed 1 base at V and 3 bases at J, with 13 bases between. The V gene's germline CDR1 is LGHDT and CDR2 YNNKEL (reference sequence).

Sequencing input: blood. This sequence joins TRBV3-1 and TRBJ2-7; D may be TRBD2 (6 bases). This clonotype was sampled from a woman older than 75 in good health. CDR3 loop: CASSQGVGGVYEQYF. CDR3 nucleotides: TGTGCCAGCAGCCAAGGAGTAGGAGGGGTCTACGAGCAGTACTTC.